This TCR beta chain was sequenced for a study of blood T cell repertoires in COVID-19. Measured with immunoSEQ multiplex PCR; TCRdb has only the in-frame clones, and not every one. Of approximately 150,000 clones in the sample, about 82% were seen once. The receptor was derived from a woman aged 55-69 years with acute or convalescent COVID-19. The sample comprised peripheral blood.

This chain's CDR3 is CASSQDLGQGGGYTF. The CDR3 coding sequence is TGCGCCAGCAGCCAAGATCTGGGCCAGGGAGGAGGCTACACCTTC. The genes are TRBV4-3 and TRBJ1-2, with D perhaps matching TRBD1 (5 bases). V dropped 0 bases and J dropped 8 bases, with 16 bases sitting between them. Germline V gene data show CDR1 as LGHNA and CDR2 as YSLEER. This CDR3 is 15 amino acids long.